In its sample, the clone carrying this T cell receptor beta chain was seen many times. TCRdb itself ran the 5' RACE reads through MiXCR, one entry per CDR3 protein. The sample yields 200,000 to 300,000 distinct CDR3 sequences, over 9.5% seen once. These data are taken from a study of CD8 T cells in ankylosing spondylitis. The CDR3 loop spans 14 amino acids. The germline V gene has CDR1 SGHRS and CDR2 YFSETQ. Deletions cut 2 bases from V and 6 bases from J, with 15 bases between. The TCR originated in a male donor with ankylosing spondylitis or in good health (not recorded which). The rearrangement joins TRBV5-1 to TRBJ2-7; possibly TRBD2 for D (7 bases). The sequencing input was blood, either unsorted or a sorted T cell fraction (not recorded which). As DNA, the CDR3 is TGCGCCAGCAGCTTTGAGGGGGGGACCTTCGAGCAGTACTTC. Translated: CASSFEGGTFEQYF.